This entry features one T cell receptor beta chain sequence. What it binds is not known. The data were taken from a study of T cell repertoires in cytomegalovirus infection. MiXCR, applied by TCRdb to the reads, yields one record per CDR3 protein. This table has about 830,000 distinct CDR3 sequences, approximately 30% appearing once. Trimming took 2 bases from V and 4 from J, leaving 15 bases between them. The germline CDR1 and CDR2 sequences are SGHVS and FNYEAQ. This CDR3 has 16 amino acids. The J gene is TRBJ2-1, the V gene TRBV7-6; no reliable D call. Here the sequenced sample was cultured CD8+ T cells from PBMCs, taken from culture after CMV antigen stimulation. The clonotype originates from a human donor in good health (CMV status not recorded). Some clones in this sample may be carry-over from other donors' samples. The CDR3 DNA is TGTGCCAGCAGCTTATCGCCCGGAACCCTATACAATGAGCAGTTCTTC. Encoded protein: CASSLSPGTLYNEQFF.